A selection of T cell receptor beta chains follows, all from one sample in a study of cytomegalovirus exposure and HLA in healthy donors. Method: immunoSEQ multiplex PCR; TCRdb's copy keeps in-frame clones and lacks some. The data show around 120,000 clones, with 15% seen just once and 1.9% held by the top ten. The sequencing sample was made of PBMCs. These TCRs come from a woman under 30 in good health and CMV-seronegative. Each CDR3 is given with its conserved first and last residue. Fields, in order: clone size, V gene, D gene, J gene, CDR3 protein, CDR3 DNA. D genes are given only for firm matches. Clone size, where shown, is once, few, many, or a class for clones that have expanded.

-	TRBV27	TRBD1	TRBJ2-7	CASSPTGLGHGQYF	TGTGCCAGCAGTCCGACAGGGTTGGGGCACGGGCAGTACTTC
-	TRBV10-3	TRBD2	TRBJ2-1	CAISESDPQGGGVDGNEQFF	TGTGCCATCAGTGAGTCCGACCCGCAGGGCGGGGGGGTGGACGGCAATGAGCAGTTCTTC
-	TRBV28	-	TRBJ1-5	CASSSRGGQPQHF	TGTGCCAGCAGTTCCAGAGGAGGGCAGCCCCAGCATTTT
-	TRBV28	TRBD1	TRBJ1-5	CATSRGQGGPPQHF	TGTGCCACCTCAAGGGGACAGGGTGGACCGCCCCAGCATTTT
-	TRBV18	-	TRBJ2-4	CASSPGNIQYF	TGTGCCAGCTCACCCGGAAACATTCAGTACTTC
few	TRBV18	TRBD1	TRBJ1-2	CASSPTGVGFRSYGYTF	TGTGCCAGCTCGCCGACAGGGGTAGGGTTTAGAAGCTATGGCTACACCTTC
-	TRBV9	-	TRBJ2-3	CASSVVAAGTDTQYF	TGTGCCAGCAGCGTAGTAGCGGCGGGCACAGATACGCAGTATTTT
-	TRBV7-9	-	TRBJ2-1	CASSFRDNYNEQFF	TGTGCCAGCAGCTTCCGGGACAACTACAATGAGCAGTTCTTC
few	TRBV15	-	TRBJ1-5	CATSTRQAHQPQHF	TGTGCCACCAGCACCAGACAGGCCCATCAGCCCCAGCATTTT
-	TRBV4-1	TRBD2	TRBJ2-1	CASSQVRGEQFF	TGCGCCAGCAGCCAAGTGCGGGGGGAGCAGTTCTTC